A selection of T cell receptor beta chains follows, all from one sample in a study of human T cells and chemical hapten exposure. MiXCR, applied by TCRdb to the 5' RACE reads, yields one record per CDR3 protein. The data hold under 150,000 distinct CDR3 sequences, with roughly a fifth observed a single time. Source of these receptors: a human donor in good health. The CDR3 runs from the conserved cysteine through the conserved F or W. Fields, in order: D gene, clone size, V gene, J gene, CDR3 protein, CDR3 DNA. A D gene is named only where the DNA matches it firmly. The size of a clone is reported for some rows only, either as once, few or many, or as a class for expanded clones.

>-|-|TRBV9|TRBJ1-3
CASSASQGVGSGNTIYF
TGTGCCAGCAGCGCGAGCCAGGGAGTAGGCTCTGGAAACACCATATATTTT
>TRBD2|-|TRBV3-1|TRBJ2-2
CASSPTGTSGKGGTGELFF
TGTGCCAGCAGCCCCACCGGGACTAGCGGGAAAGGGGGCACCGGGGAGCTGTTTTTT
>-|few|TRBV5-5|TRBJ2-7
CASSYLGTGTAYEQYF
TGTGCCAGCAGCTACTTAGGAACCGGGACCGCCTACGAGCAGTACTTC
>TRBD1|few|TRBV5-6|TRBJ1-1
CASSGGDRDTEAFF
TGTGCCAGCAGCGGGGGGGACAGGGACACTGAAGCTTTCTTT
>-|few|TRBV10-3|TRBJ2-1
CAISDGTRNEQFF
TGTGCCATCAGTGATGGGACAAGGAATGAGCAGTTCTTC
>TRBD1|few|TRBV5-1|TRBJ2-7
CASSLAQGPVSYEQYF
TGCGCCAGCAGCTTGGCACAGGGGCCCGTCTCCTACGAGCAGTACTTC
>TRBD1|few|TRBV7-6|TRBJ1-4
CASSAGQGAAEKLFF
TGTGCCAGCAGCGCCGGACAGGGGGCGGCTGAAAAACTGTTTTTT
>-|-|TRBV24-1|TRBJ2-7
CATSDAGIYEQYF
TGTGCCACCAGTGATGCAGGGATTTACGAGCAGTACTTC
>TRBD1|-|TRBV24-1|TRBJ2-7
CATSASGQGTIYEQYF
TGTGCCACCAGTGCCTCGGGACAGGGCACTATTTACGAGCAGTACTTC
>-|-|TRBV29-1|TRBJ2-1
CSVDKEVAGGEQFF
TGCAGCGTTGATAAAGAAGTGGCAGGAGGTGAGCAGTTCTTC
>-|few|TRBV2|TRBJ2-3
CASNVRGVNTQYF
TGTGCCAGCAATGTCAGGGGCGTAAATACGCAGTATTTT
>-|-|TRBV7-2|TRBJ1-1
CASSFSGWNTEAFF
TGTGCCAGCAGCTTCTCTGGCTGGAACACTGAAGCTTTCTTT
>-|-|TRBV5-6|TRBJ1-1
CASHWGVSEDESFF
TGTGCCAGCCACTGGGGTGTAAGTGAGGACGAGTCTTTCTTT
>-|-|TRBV12-3/TRBV12-4|TRBJ1-4
CASSLRGGLFF
TGTGCCAGCAGTTTACGGGGTGGGCTGTTTTTT
>-|few|TRBV28|TRBJ1-1
CASSSGSENTEAFF
TGTGCCAGCAGTTCTGGGAGCGAGAACACTGAAGCTTTCTTT
>-|-|TRBV7-9|TRBJ2-7
CASSANPGTLYEQYF
TGTGCCAGCAGCGCTAATCCCGGGACACTCTACGAGCAGTACTTC
>TRBD1|-|TRBV5-1|TRBJ2-1
CASSLAGQGGTRLRNEQFF
TGCGCCAGCAGCTTGGCCGGACAGGGTGGAACCAGACTAAGAAATGAGCAGTTCTTC
>TRBD2|-|TRBV19|TRBJ2-1
CASRRLAGANEQFF
TGTGCCAGTAGAAGGCTAGCGGGAGCCAATGAGCAGTTCTTC
>-|few|TRBV6-1|TRBJ2-7
CASSFQRGRGSYEQYF
TGTGCCAGCAGCTTCCAAAGGGGCCGCGGATCCTACGAGCAGTACTTC
>-|few|TRBV2|TRBJ1-1
CASSEEPGVRTEAFF
TGTGCCAGCAGTGAAGAGCCGGGGGTACGAACTGAAGCTTTCTTT
>-|-|TRBV5-1|TRBJ2-7
CASSLAGVLYF
TGCGCCAGCAGCTTGGCCGGGGTTCTGTACTTC
>-|-|TRBV5-1|TRBJ1-2
CASSPDRGDGYTF
TGCGCCAGCAGCCCAGACAGAGGCGATGGCTACACCTTC
>TRBD2|few|TRBV20-1|TRBJ2-1
CSARARGRLVNEQFF
TGCAGTGCTAGAGCTCGCGGGAGACTAGTCAATGAGCAGTTCTTC
>-|-|TRBV12-3/TRBV12-4|TRBJ2-3
CASSPDRREAQYF
TGTGCCAGCAGTCCCGACAGGAGAGAGGCGCAGTATTTT
>TRBD2|-|TRBV28|TRBJ2-7
CASSILAGPYEQYF
TGTGCCAGCAGTATTTTAGCGGGACCCTACGAGCAGTACTTC
>TRBD1|few|TRBV5-1|TRBJ2-1
CASSLGQAYNEQFF
TGCGCCAGCAGCCTAGGACAGGCTTACAATGAGCAGTTCTTC
>TRBD2|few|TRBV24-1|TRBJ2-1
CATSDRAGASYNEQFF
TGTGCCACCAGTGATCGGGCGGGAGCATCCTACAATGAGCAGTTCTTC
>-|few|TRBV29-1|TRBJ1-2
CSVEEGLLVF
TGCAGCGTTGAAGAGGGGCTCCTCGTCTTC
>-|few|TRBV2|TRBJ1-1
CASSEITGWGEAFF
TGTGCCAGCAGTGAAATCACGGGGTGGGGTGAAGCTTTCTTT
>-|-|TRBV7-2|TRBJ1-1
CASSLSMYTEAFF
TGTGCCAGCAGCTTATCCATGTACACTGAAGCTTTCTTT
>TRBD1|-|TRBV6-2/TRBV6-3|TRBJ1-1
CASSTGTGAMPEAFF
TGTGCCAGCAGTACCGGGACAGGGGCAATGCCTGAAGCTTTCTTT
>TRBD1|few|TRBV5-4|TRBJ1-2
CASSLYGTGGLRYGYTF
TGTGCCAGCAGCTTGTACGGGACAGGGGGCTTGCGGTATGGCTACACCTTC
>-|-|TRBV7-3|TRBJ2-3
CASSSGTAADTQYF
TGTGCCAGCAGCTCCGGGACTGCGGCAGATACGCAGTATTTT
>TRBD1|-|TRBV3-1|TRBJ1-2
CASSPRPGQGRYGYTF
TGTGCCAGCAGCCCGCGCCCGGGACAGGGACGGTATGGCTACACCTTC